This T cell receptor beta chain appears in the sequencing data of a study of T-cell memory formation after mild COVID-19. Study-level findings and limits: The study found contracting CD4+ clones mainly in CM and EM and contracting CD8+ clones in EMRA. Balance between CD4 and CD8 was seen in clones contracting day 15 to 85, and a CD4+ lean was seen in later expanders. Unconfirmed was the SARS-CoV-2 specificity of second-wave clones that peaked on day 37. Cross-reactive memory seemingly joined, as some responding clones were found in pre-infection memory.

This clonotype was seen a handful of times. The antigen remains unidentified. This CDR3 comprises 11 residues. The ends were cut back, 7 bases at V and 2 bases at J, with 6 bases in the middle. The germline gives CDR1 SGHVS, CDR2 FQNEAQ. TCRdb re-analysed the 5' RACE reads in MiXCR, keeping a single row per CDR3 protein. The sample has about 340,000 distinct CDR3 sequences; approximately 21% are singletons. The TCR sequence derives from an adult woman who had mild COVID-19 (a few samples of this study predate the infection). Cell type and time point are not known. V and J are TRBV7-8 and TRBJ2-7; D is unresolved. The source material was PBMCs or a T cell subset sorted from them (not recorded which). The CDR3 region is CASTAAYEQYF. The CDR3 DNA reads TGTGCCAGCACCGCGGCCTACGAGCAGTACTTC. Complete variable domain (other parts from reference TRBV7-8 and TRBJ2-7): GAGVSQSPRYKVAKRGQDVALRCDPISGHVSLFWYQQALGQGPEFLTYFQNEAQLDKSGLPSDRFFAERPEGSVSTLKIQRTQQEDSAVYLCASTAAYEQYFGPGTRLTVT.